The clone carrying this TCR beta chain was observed a handful of times. Its antigen is still unknown. One entry per CDR3 protein, called by TCRdb with MiXCR from the reads. Among under 500,000 distinct CDR3 sequences, approximately 42% were seen once, and the ten largest hold about 45%. The sample comes from a study of T cell repertoires in cytomegalovirus infection. About the study: CMV infection and matching HLA type were both indicated by public TCR beta signatures.

The CDR3 is 15 residues long. J was trimmed by 7 bases and V by 8 bases; bases with no gene match: 7. CDR1 MNHNY and CDR2 SVGAGI come from the germline V gene (reference sequence). This chain uses TRBV6-6 with TRBJ2-1, with 14 positions matching TRBD2. This clonotype was sampled from a human donor in good health (CMV status not recorded). Some clones in this sample may be carry-over from other donors' samples. Sequenced material: cultured PBMCs, taken from culture after CMV antigen stimulation. The CDR3 nucleotides read TGTGCCAGCCCAAGACTAGCGGGAGGGCCGAATGAGCAGTTCTTC. It codes for CASPRLAGGPNEQFF.